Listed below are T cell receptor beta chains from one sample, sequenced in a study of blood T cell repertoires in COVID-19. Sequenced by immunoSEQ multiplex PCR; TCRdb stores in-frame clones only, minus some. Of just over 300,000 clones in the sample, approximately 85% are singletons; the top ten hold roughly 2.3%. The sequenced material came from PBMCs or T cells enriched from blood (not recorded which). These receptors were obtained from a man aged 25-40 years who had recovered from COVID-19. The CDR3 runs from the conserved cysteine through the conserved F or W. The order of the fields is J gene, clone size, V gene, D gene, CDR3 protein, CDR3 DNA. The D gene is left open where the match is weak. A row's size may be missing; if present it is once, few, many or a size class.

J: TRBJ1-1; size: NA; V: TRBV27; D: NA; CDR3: CASSLSTGLNTEAFF; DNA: TGTGCCAGCAGTTTGTCGACAGGTTTGAACACTGAAGCTTTCTTT
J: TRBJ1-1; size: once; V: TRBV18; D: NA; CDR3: CASSPQARAREAEAFF; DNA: TGTGCCAGCTCACCGCAGGCAAGAGCGAGGGAGGCTGAAGCTTTCTTT
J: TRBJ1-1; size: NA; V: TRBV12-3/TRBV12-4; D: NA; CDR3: CASSVFKNTEAFF; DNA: TGTGCCAGCAGCGTCTTTAAGAACACTGAAGCTTTCTTT
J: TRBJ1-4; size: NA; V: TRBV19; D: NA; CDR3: CASSIVTGGNEKLFF; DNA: TGTGCCAGTAGTATAGTGACCGGAGGGAATGAAAAACTGTTTTTT
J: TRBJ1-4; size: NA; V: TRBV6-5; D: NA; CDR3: CASCRETNEKLFF; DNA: TGTGCCAGCTGCAGGGAAACTAATGAAAAACTGTTTTTT
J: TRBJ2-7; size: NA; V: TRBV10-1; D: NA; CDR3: CASSHYRDTNYEQYF; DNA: TGCGCCAGCAGCCACTACCGGGACACGAACTACGAGCAGTACTTC
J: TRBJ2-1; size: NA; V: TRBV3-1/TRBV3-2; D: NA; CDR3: CASSQGLVRDEQFF; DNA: TGTGCCAGCAGCCAAGGACTAGTCAGGGATGAGCAGTTCTTC
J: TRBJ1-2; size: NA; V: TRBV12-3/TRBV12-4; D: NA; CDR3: CASSLTRYGYTF; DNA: TGTGCCAGCAGTTTAACCAGATATGGCTACACCTTC
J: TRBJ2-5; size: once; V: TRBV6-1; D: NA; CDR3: CASSEYPGTQETQYF; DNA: TGTGCCAGCAGTGAATATCCAGGTACCCAAGAGACCCAGTACTTC
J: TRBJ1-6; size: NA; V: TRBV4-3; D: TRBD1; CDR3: CASSQERQGAFNNSPLHF; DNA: TGCGCCAGCAGCCAAGAAAGACAGGGGGCTTTCAACAATTCACCCCTCCACTTT
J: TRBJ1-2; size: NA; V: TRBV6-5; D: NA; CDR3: CASSYNRNYGYTF; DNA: TGTGCCAGCAGTTACAACAGAAACTATGGCTACACCTTC
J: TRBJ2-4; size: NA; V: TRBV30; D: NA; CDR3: CAWSVLSAAQSF; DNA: TGTGCCTGGAGTGTACTTTCGGCAGCACAGTCCTTC
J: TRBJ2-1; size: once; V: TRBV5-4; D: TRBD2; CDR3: CASSSQAGGPYNEQFF; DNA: TGTGCCAGCAGCTCTCAAGCGGGGGGACCTTACAATGAGCAGTTCTTC
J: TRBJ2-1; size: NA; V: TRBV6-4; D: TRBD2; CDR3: CASSEVYSGGLGEQFF; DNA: TGTGCCAGCAGTGAAGTATATAGCGGGGGGTTAGGTGAGCAGTTCTTC
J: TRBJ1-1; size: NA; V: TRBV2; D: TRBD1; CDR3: CASRSSGGLAEAFF; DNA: TGTGCCAGCCGTTCTTCAGGGGGTCTGGCTGAAGCTTTCTTT
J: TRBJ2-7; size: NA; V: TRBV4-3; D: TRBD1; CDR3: CASSQEGRQGAHEQYF; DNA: TGCGCCAGCAGCCAAGAGGGGAGACAGGGGGCCCACGAGCAGTACTTC
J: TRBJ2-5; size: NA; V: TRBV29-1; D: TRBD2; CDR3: CSVFTSGGQETQYF; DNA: TGCAGCGTTTTTACTAGCGGGGGTCAAGAGACCCAGTACTTC
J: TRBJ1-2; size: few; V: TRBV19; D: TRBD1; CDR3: CASSVTGWDGYTF; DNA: TGTGCCAGTAGTGTGACAGGGTGGGATGGCTACACCTTC
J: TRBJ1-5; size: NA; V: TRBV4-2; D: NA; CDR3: CASSQDPTGSGQPQHF; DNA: TGTGCCAGCAGCCAAGATCCCACGGGTTCCGGTCAGCCCCAGCATTTT
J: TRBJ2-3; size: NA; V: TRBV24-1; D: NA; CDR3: CATSGYPGTDTQYF; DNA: TGTGCCACCAGTGGGTACCCGGGGACAGATACGCAGTATTTT
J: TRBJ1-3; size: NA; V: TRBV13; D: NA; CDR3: CASSSSQAGNTIYF; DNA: TGTGCCAGCAGCTCCAGTCAGGCAGGAAACACCATATATTTT
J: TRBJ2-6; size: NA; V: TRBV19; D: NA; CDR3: CASSIDLKRLGANVLTF; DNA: TGTGCCAGTAGTATAGATCTGAAGAGGCTTGGGGCCAACGTCCTGACTTTC
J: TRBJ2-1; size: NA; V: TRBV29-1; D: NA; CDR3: CSSSGGSYNEQFF; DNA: TGCAGCAGCAGCGGAGGCTCCTACAATGAGCAGTTCTTC
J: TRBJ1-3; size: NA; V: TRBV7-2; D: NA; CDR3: CASSQNRDGNTIYF; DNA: TGTGCCAGCAGCCAGAACAGGGATGGAAACACCATATATTTT
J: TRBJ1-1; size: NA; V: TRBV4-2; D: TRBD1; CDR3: CASSQEVIGGAFKKAFF; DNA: TGTGCCAGCAGCCAAGAGGTGATAGGGGGCGCGTTTAAGAAAGCTTTCTTT
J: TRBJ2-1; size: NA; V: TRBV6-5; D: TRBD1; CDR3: CASSYSERQGLGEQFF; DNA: TGTGCCAGCAGTTACTCGGAAAGACAGGGGCTTGGTGAGCAGTTCTTC
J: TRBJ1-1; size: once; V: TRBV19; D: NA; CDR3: CASRISGGMNTEAFF; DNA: TGTGCCAGTAGGATAAGTGGCGGAATGAACACTGAAGCTTTCTTT
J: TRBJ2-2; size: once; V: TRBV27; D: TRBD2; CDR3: CASGELGGVDTGELFF; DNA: TGTGCCAGCGGAGAACTGGGAGGGGTGGACACCGGGGAGCTGTTTTTT
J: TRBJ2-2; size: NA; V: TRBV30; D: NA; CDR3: CAWSLQGNTGELFF; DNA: TGTGCCTGGAGTTTACAGGGAAACACCGGGGAGCTGTTTTTT
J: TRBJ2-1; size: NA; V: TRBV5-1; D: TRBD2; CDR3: CASSLALTGGPDEQFF; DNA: TGCGCCAGCAGCTTGGCCCTAACGGGGGGGCCCGATGAGCAGTTCTTC
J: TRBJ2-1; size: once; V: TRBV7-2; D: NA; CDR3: CASSLGSRHGIYNEQFF; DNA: TGTGCCAGCAGCTTAGGTAGTCGACACGGGATTTACAATGAGCAGTTCTTC
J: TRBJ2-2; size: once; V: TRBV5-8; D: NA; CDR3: CASSLALNTGELFF; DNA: TGTGCCAGCAGCTTGGCCCTGAACACCGGGGAGCTGTTTTTT
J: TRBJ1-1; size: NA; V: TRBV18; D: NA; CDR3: CASSPRQAAHTEAFF; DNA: TGTGCCAGCTCACCCAGACAGGCTGCGCACACTGAAGCTTTCTTT
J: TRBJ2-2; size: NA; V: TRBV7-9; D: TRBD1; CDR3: CASSSPGQRNTGELFF; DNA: TGTGCCAGCAGCTCCCCGGGACAGCGGAACACCGGGGAGCTGTTTTTT
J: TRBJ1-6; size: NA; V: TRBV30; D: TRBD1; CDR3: CAWSATGNNSPLHF; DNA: TGTGCCTGGAGTGCGACAGGGAACAATTCACCCCTCCACTTT
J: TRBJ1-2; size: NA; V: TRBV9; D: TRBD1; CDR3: CASSVSPGTGGAYGYTF; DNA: TGTGCCAGCAGCGTATCCCCAGGGACAGGGGGTGCCTATGGCTACACCTTC
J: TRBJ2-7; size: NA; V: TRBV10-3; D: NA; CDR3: CAIRTVSYEQYF; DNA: TGTGCCATCAGAACAGTTTCCTACGAGCAGTACTTC
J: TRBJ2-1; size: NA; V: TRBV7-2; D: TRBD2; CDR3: CASSKTSGGTYNEQFF; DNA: TGTGCCAGCAGCAAGACTAGCGGGGGTACCTACAATGAGCAGTTCTTC
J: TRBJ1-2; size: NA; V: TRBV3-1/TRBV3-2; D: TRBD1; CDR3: CASSQLLKGAGGYTF; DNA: TGTGCCAGCAGCCAGCTTTTAAAGGGGGCAGGTGGCTACACCTTC
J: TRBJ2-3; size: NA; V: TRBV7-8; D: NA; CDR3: CASSFVPQQGGTDTQYF; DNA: TGTGCCAGCAGCTTTGTCCCCCAACAGGGTGGGACAGATACGCAGTATTTT
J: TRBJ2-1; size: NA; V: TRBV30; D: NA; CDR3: CAWSSGKIYNEQFF; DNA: TGTGCCTGGAGCTCGGGTAAGATATACAATGAGCAGTTCTTC
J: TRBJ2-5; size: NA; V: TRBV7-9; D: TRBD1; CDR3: CASSPLKLTGVIRETQYF; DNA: TGTGCCAGCAGCCCTCTAAAATTGACAGGGGTGATACGAGAGACCCAGTACTTC
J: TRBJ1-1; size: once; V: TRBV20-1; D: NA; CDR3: CSASQNTEAFF; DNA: TGCAGTGCCTCACAGAACACTGAAGCTTTCTTT
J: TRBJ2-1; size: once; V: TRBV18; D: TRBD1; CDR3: CASSLGTGFYNEQFF; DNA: TGTGCCAGCTCACTCGGGACAGGGTTTTACAATGAGCAGTTCTTC
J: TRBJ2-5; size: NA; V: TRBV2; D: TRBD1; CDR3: CASGQVGRTQYF; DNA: TGTGCCAGCGGACAGGTGGGTCGGACCCAGTACTTC